What follows are 32 T cell receptor beta chains derived from one specimen sequenced in a study of Ad26.COV2.S vaccination and SARS-CoV-2 variants. Sequenced by immunoSEQ multiplex PCR; TCRdb stores in-frame clones only, minus some. Altogether 330,000 or so clones are present, around 90% being singletons, with the ten largest covering around 5.5%. Treatment described: around 19 received Ad26.COV2.S at low or high dose, single or two shots; 5 received placebo; per-sample allocation not given. Samples were taken on day 63 after the first vaccine or placebo injection. The specimen comprised peripheral blood, sampled in a trial of Ad26.COV2.S vaccine versus placebo. All receptors derive from a person between 18 and 60 years old who received the Ad26.COV2.S COVID-19 vaccine or a placebo.

The rearrangement links TRBV27 to TRBJ1-2; the match to TRBD1 covers 7 bases. Trimming at V came to 5 bases and at J to 4 bases, leaving 10 bases not matched to a gene. The CDR3 is made up of 15 amino acids. CDR1 and CDR2 from the germline V gene are MNHEY and SMNVEV (reference sequence). CDR3 nucleotides: TGTGCCAGCAGTACCTCGACAGGGCGAGGCTATGGCTACACCTTC. Its protein product is CASSTSTGRGYGYTF.

The CDR3 region is CASTTSLPGRNTEAFF. The CDR3, as DNA: TGTGCCAGTACCACTTCCCTGCCGGGAAGGAACACTGAAGCTTTCTTT. The genes are TRBV19 and TRBJ1-1; D call uncertain. Trimming cost V 7 bases and J 1 base, with 19 bases left between them. The CDR3 is 16 amino acids. From germline, CDR1 is LNHDA and CDR2 SQIVND (reference sequence). Variable domain in full (rest from reference TRBV19 and TRBJ1-1): DGGITQSPKYLFRKEGQNVTLSCEQNLNHDAMYWYRQDPGQGLRLIYYSQIVNDFQKGDIAEGYSVSREKKESFPLTVTSAQKNPTAFYLCASTTSLPGRNTEAFFGQGTRLTVV.

This clone was seen a single time. V gene TRBV4-2 combines with J gene TRBJ1-2; D is unclear. Per the germline V gene, CDR1 is LGHNA and CDR2 is YNFKEQ. The V end was cut by 0 bases, the J end by 3 bases, with 5 bases between. The CDR3 totals 13 residues. The CDR3 DNA is TGTGCCAGCAGCCAAGACCAGGACTATGGCTACACCTTC. This codes for CASSQDQDYGYTF.

Worth noting for this clone: Different DNA sequences within this sample yield the same CDR3. J is TRBJ2-1 and V is TRBV20-1; no definite D call. Per germline, CDR1 DFQATT and CDR2 SNEGSKA (reference sequence). V was shortened by 6 bases and J by 5 bases, with 5 bases between the two germline ends. The CDR3 sequence is 10 residues long. The CDR3 protein is CSARDNEQFF. The CDR3 DNA is TGCAGTGCGCGAGACAATGAGCAGTTCTTC.

CDR3: CASSDSGTQDTQYF. The CDR3 nucleotides are TGTGCCAGCAGTGACTCCGGGACCCAAGATACGCAGTATTTT. V is TRBV6-4 and J is TRBJ2-3; D might be TRBD1 or TRBD2, each matching 5 bases. The V end lost 0 bases, the J end lost 5 bases, and 9 bases lay between the germline ends. The length of the CDR3 is 14 residues. Germline V lookup: CDR1 MRHNA, CDR2 SNTAGT.

This chain links TRBV12-5 with TRBJ1-1; D unresolved. Germline lookup yields CDR1 LGHNT and CDR2 FRNRAP. This CDR3 comprises 11 residues. Trimming took off 0 bases at V and 9 bases at J, with 5 bases between the two ends. The CDR3 DNA reads TGTGCTAGTGGTTTGGTACCCAAAGCTTTCTTT. This sequence encodes CASGLVPKAFF.

This rearrangement joins TRBV7-2 to TRBJ1-4; D ambiguous. CDR3 size: 12 residues. Trimming pared 5 bases from V and 4 bases from J, leaving 5 bases between. Germline V gene sequence: CDR1 SGHTA, CDR2 FQGNSA. This chain's CDR3 is CASSLHNEKLFF. The CDR3 DNA follows: TGTGCCAGCAGCCTACATAATGAAAAACTGTTTTTT.

The CDR3: CASSPQTGRNTGELFF. The CDR3 DNA is TGTGCCAGCAGCCCTCAGACAGGGAGGAACACCGGGGAGCTGTTTTTT. The chain has TRBV6-2 or TRBV6-3 and TRBJ2-2, with 7 bases matching TRBD1. V lost 6 bases to trimming and J lost 1 base; unmatched junction nucleotides: 8. Per germline, CDR1 MNHEY and CDR2 SVGEGT. This CDR3 is built from 16 residues.

The chain couples TRBV28 to TRBJ2-2; D ambiguous. This CDR3 is built from 14 residues. From germline, CDR1 is MDHEN and CDR2 SYDVKM. The V gene lost 11 bases and the J gene lost 3 bases, with 16 bases spanning the gap. The DNA of the CDR3 is TGTGCCCCCTGCCTGGCAGGCGACACCGGGGAGCTGTTTTTT. Translated, it gives CAPCLAGDTGELFF.

The chain carries TRBV4-2 and TRBJ2-7, with 7 bases matching TRBD1. J gave up 2 bases and V 1 base, and 2 bases lay outside the gene matches. The CDR3 is 14 residues long. Germline-derived CDR1 and CDR2 are LGHNA and YNFKEQ. CDR3 nucleotide sequence: TGTGCCAGCAGCCAAGGGACAGGTCCCTACGAGCAGTACGTC. Protein product: CASSQGTGPYEQYV.

The sample holds a few counts of this clone. The chain carries TRBV6-5 and TRBJ1-1, with D perhaps matching TRBD1 (6 bases). The CDR3 contains 14 residues. V was cut by 7 bases and J by 2 bases, with 14 bases left in between. Germline CDR1 is MNHEY and CDR2 is SVGAGI. The CDR3 nucleotides read TGTGCCAGCAACCCCTACAGGGATAACACTGAAGCTTTCTTT. Residues: CASNPYRDNTEAFF.

The rearrangement links TRBV4-3 to TRBJ1-1, with no clear D. The germline gives CDR1 LGHNA, CDR2 YSLEER. The length of the CDR3 is 14 residues. The ends were cut back, 0 bases at V and 4 bases at J, with 9 bases in the middle. CDR3 sequence: CASSQEFWSTEAFF. DNA of the CDR3: TGCGCCAGCAGCCAAGAGTTCTGGAGCACTGAAGCTTTCTTT.

This chain connects TRBV7-9 to TRBJ2-1, with no clear D. Germline CDR1 SEHNR, CDR2 FQNEAQ (reference sequence). Trimming took 1 base from V and 5 from J, leaving 18 bases between them. The CDR3 length is 17 residues. CDR3 nucleotides: TGTGCCAGCAGCTTAGTGTGGGATCCGGATCTCCACAATGAGCAGTTCTTC. Encoded protein: CASSLVWDPDLHNEQFF.

The chain combines TRBV6-1 with TRBJ2-2; D is perhaps TRBD1 or TRBD2 (5 bases each). CDR3 length: 14 amino acids. Germline V CDR1 and CDR2: MNHNS, SASEGT. The V gene lost 2 bases and the J gene lost 9 bases, with 13 bases spanning the gap. The CDR3: CASSEFAGARELFF. DNA of the CDR3: TGTGCCAGCAGTGAATTCGCCGGGGCCAGGGAGCTGTTTTTT.

The CDR3 bases are TGCGCCAGCAGGACAGAGATGAACACTGAAGCTTTCTTT. It is translated as CASRTEMNTEAFF. The V gene is TRBV5-1, the J gene TRBJ1-1; D is possibly TRBD1 (5 bases). V was trimmed by 5 bases and J by 0 bases, leaving 8 bases between them. Germline assignment: CDR1 SGHRS and CDR2 YFSETQ. This CDR3 is 13 amino acids long.

This chain uses TRBV7-9 with TRBJ1-2; D remains unclear. CDR1 is SEHNR and CDR2 is FQNEAQ in the germline V gene (reference sequence). V was pared by 3 bases and J by 4 bases, with 3 bases between. CDR3 length equals 11 residues. Here the CDR3 DNA reads TGTGCCAGCAGCTTCCTCTATGGCTACACCTTC. Protein: CASSFLYGYTF.

This clone was picked up one time. The CDR3 sequence: CASSYPTGTGVYEQYV. In DNA form, the CDR3 reads TGTGCCAGCAGTTACCCAACCGGGACAGGCGTTTACGAGCAGTACGTC. The rearrangement uses TRBV28 and TRBJ2-7; 8 bases are shared with TRBD1. Germline lookup yields CDR1 MDHEN and CDR2 SYDVKM. Trimming at V came to 4 bases and at J to 4 bases, leaving 12 bases not matched to a gene. The CDR3 covers 16 residues.

The genes are TRBV2 and TRBJ1-2; 7 bases map to TRBD1. With 11 bases clipped from V and 3 bases from J, the junction kept 15 bases outside the gene matches. Germline lookup yields CDR1 SNHLY and CDR2 FYNNEI. CDR3 size: 15 residues. The CDR3 sequence: CALGGGGVKDYGYTF. The CDR3 DNA reads as TGTGCCTTAGGGGGCGGGGGAGTGAAGGACTATGGCTACACCTTC.

This rearrangement joins TRBV4-3 to TRBJ1-2, with D possibly being TRBD1 (6 bases). V gave up 0 bases and J gave up 2 bases, with 13 bases separating them. In germline, CDR1 is LGHNA, CDR2 YSLEER. CDR3 length equals 16 residues. For the CDR3, the DNA is TGCGCCAGCAGCCAAGACGGGACACGAAACAACTATGGCTACACCTTC. This encodes CASSQDGTRNNYGYTF.

This clone was recorded many times. This CDR3 is also generated by other DNA sequences in the sample. The chain links TRBV4-2 to TRBJ2-5; D gene uncertain. The CDR3 is 13 residues long. CDR1 is LGHNA, CDR2 YNFKEQ, per germline. V was cut by 3 bases and J by 7 bases, with 12 bases left in between. This chain's CDR3 is CASSQNSLGTQYF. In DNA form, the CDR3 reads TGTGCCAGCAGCCAGAACTCCTTGGGGACCCAGTACTTC.

The genes are TRBV19 and TRBJ2-1, with 8 bases that match TRBD2. The CDR3 has 12 amino acids. Per germline, CDR1 LNHDA and CDR2 SQIVND (reference sequence). V dropped 3 bases and J dropped 10; count of bases not matched to a gene: 2. CDR3 sequence: CASSMGGREQFF. CDR3 in DNA: TGTGCCAGTAGTATGGGCGGGAGGGAGCAGTTCTTC.

The rearrangement joins TRBV30 to TRBJ1-3, with a weak D call TRBD1 (5 bases). The V and J ends lost 2 bases and 3 bases respectively, with 14 bases between them. Looked up from germline, CDR1 is GTSNPN and CDR2 is SVGIG (reference sequence). The CDR3 extends over 15 amino acids. The CDR3: CAWSFLEGSGNTIYF. The CDR3 nucleotides are TGTGCCTGGAGTTTTTTGGAGGGGAGTGGAAACACCATATATTTT.

This chain links TRBV11-2 with TRBJ2-3, with 11 bases lining up with TRBD2. The J segment lost 5 bases and the V segment lost 4 bases, leaving 5 bases of the junction unmatched. Germline loops: CDR1 SGHAT, CDR2 FQNNGV. The CDR3 covers 15 residues. CDR3 coding DNA: TGTGCCAGCAGCTCGGGACTAGCGGCCAGAGATACGCAGTATTTT. Amino acid sequence: CASSSGLAARDTQYF.

This clone has a handful of counts. This chain joins TRBV5-1 and TRBJ2-5; D is possibly TRBD1 or TRBD2 (5 bases each). CDR3 length: 16 amino acids. Trimming pared 0 bases from V and 1 base from J, leaving 13 bases between. Germline CDR1 reads SGHRS; CDR2 reads YFSETQ. The CDR3 DNA reads TGCGCCAGCAGCTTGGGCGTCGGGGCCATCCAAGAGACCCAGTACTTC. This gives the protein CASSLGVGAIQETQYF.

The chain combines TRBV5-4 with TRBJ1-2, with a tentative D call TRBD1 (5 bases). Germline lookup yields CDR1 SGHNT and CDR2 YYREEE (reference sequence). The CDR3 has 16 amino acids. V lost 0 bases and J 6 bases, leaving 18 bases between the germline ends. CDR3 amino acids: CASSLAATDSRNGYTF. The CDR3 DNA reads TGTGCCAGCAGCTTGGCCGCGACAGATTCAAGGAATGGCTACACCTTC.

The chain recombines TRBV19 with TRBJ1-3; D unclear. This CDR3 contains 13 residues. Germline V gene lookup returns CDR1 LNHDA and CDR2 SQIVND (reference sequence). V lost 6 bases to trimming and J lost 3 bases, with 9 bases between them. Here the CDR3 DNA reads TGTGCCAGTAGCGGCGCAATTGGAAACACCATATATTTT. Protein product: CASSGAIGNTIYF.

The chain recombines TRBV29-1 with TRBJ2-3; D possibly uses TRBD1 or TRBD2 (5 bases each). Germline assignment: CDR1 SQVTM and CDR2 ANQGSEA. Trimming took 8 bases from V and 2 from J, leaving 14 bases between them. CDR3 length: 13 amino acids. The CDR3 spells CSFRGPNTDTQYF. The CDR3 DNA follows: TGCAGCTTCCGGGGCCCAAACACAGATACGCAGTATTTT.

J is TRBJ2-3 and V is TRBV7-3; 11 nucleotides match TRBD2. V shed 4 bases and J 3 bases; nucleotides not matched to a gene: 6. The CDR3 runs 16 residues. Germline lookup yields CDR1 SGHTA and CDR2 FQGTGA. In nucleotides, the CDR3 is TGTGCCAGCAGCTCTGGACTAGCGGGTTCGACAGATACGCAGTATTTT. It translates to CASSSGLAGSTDTQYF.

The chain joins TRBV27 to TRBJ1-1; 9 bases fit TRBD1. Germline-derived CDR1 and CDR2 are MNHEY and SMNVEV (reference sequence). The junction had 1 base not matched to a gene; V was cut back by 4 bases and J by 1 base. The CDR3 has 14 residues. The CDR3 DNA reads TGTGCCAGCAGTTCGGGACAGGGGAACACTGAAGCTTTCTTT. As protein: CASSSGQGNTEAFF.

This chain uses TRBV10-3 with TRBJ2-7; TRBD1 aligns across 8 bases. CDR3 length: 14 residues. The V gene's germline CDR1 is ENHRY and CDR2 SYGVKD. The ends lost 4 bases at V and 1 base at J; junction bases unmatched: 3. CDR3 sequence: CAISAGGTSYEQYF. The CDR3 nucleotides read TGTGCCATCAGTGCAGGGGGCACTTCCTACGAGCAGTACTTC.

On this clone itself: The sample carries other DNA sequences with the same CDR3. The rearrangement links TRBV4-3 to TRBJ1-5; D uncertain. This CDR3 contains 13 residues. The germline gives CDR1 LGHNA, CDR2 YSLEER. Trimming removed 0 bases from V and 4 bases from J, with 4 bases in between. CDR3 protein: CASSQESNQPQHF. The CDR3 DNA reads as TGCGCCAGCAGCCAAGAGTCAAATCAGCCCCAGCATTTT.

The J gene is TRBJ1-5, the V gene TRBV2; D call uncertain. The ends were cut back, 6 bases at V and 5 bases at J, with 14 bases in the middle. The CDR3 has 14 residues. Germline lookup yields CDR1 SNHLY and CDR2 FYNNEI. CDR3 nucleotides: TGTGCCAGCAGCGAGGGAACCCCCTATCAGCCCCAGCATTTT. This translates into CASSEGTPYQPQHF.